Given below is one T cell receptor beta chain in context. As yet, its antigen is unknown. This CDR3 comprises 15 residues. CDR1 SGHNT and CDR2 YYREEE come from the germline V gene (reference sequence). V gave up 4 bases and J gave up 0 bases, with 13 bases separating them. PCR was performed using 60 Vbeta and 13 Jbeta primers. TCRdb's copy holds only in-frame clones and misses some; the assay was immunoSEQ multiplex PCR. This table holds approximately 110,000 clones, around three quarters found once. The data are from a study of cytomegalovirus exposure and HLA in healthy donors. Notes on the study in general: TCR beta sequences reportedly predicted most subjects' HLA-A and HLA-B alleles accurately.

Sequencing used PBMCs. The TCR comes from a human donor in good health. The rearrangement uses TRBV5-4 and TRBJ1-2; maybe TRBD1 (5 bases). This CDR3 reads CASSPGAETNYGYTF. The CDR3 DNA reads TGTGCCAGCAGCCCTGGGGCGGAAACTAACTATGGCTACACCTTC.